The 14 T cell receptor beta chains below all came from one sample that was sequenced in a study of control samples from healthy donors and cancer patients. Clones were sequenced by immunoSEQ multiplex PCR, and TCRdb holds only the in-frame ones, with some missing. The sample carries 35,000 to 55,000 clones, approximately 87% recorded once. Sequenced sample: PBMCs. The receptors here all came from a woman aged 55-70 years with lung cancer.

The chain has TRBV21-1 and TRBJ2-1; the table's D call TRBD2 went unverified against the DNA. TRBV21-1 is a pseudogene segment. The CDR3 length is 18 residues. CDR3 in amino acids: CASSRLAGGPISYNEQFF. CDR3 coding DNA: TGTGCCAGCAGCAGACTAGCGGGAGGGCCGATCTCCTACAATGAGCAGTTCTTC.

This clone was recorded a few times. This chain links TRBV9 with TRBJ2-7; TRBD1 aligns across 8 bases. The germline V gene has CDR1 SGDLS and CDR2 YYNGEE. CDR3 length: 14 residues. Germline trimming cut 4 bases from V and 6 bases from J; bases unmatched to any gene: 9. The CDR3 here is CASSPGQGASEQYF. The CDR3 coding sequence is TGTGCCAGCAGCCCTGGCCAGGGGGCGAGCGAGCAGTACTTC.

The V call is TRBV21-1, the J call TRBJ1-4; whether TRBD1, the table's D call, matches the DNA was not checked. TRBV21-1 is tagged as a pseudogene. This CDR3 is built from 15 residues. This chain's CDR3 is CASSKDNRKGEKLFF. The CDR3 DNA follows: TGTGCCAGCAGCAAAGACAACAGGAAGGGCGAAAAACTGTTTTTT.

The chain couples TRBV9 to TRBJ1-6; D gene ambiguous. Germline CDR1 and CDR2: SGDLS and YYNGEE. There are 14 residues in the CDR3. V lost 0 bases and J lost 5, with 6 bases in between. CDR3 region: CASSVEGDNSPLHF. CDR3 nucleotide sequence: TGTGCCAGCAGCGTAGAAGGCGATAATTCACCCCTCCACTTT.

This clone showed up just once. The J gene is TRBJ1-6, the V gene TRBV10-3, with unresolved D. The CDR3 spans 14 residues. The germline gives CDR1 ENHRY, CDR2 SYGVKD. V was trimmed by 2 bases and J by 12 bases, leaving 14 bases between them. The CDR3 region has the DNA TGTGCCATCAGTGAGCCGAGGACCCTCGGACCCCTCCACTTT. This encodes CAISEPRTLGPLHF.

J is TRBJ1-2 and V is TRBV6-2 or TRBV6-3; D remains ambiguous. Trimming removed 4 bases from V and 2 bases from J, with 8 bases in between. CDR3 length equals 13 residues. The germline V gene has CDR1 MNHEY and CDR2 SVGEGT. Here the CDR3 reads CASSWEDNYGYTF. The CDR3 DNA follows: TGTGCCAGCAGTTGGGAGGACAACTATGGCTACACCTTC.

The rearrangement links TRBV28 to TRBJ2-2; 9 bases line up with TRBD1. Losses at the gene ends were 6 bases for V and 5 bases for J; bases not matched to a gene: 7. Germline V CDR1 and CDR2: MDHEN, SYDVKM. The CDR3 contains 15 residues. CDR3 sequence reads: CASRTDRGRTGELFF. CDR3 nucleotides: TGTGCCAGCAGGACGGACAGGGGCCGGACCGGGGAGCTGTTTTTT.

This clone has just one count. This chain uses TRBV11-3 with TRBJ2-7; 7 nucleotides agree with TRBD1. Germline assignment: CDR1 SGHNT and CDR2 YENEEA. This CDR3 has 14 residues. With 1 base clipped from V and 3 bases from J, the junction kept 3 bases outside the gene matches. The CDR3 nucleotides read TGTGCCAGCAGCTTAGTGGCAGGGGGCTACGAGCAGTACTTC. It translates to CASSLVAGGYEQYF.

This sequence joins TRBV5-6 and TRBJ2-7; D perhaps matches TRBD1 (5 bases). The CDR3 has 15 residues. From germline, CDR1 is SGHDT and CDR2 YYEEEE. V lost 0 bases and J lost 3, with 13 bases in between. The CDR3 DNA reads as TGTGCCAGCAGCTTGGGGCAGGGTATGGTCTACGAGCAGTACTTC. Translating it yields CASSLGQGMVYEQYF.

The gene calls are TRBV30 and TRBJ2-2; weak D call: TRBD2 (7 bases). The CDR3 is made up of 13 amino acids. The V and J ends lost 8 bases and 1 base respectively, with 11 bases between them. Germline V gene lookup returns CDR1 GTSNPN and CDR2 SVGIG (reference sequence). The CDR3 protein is CAGGGGNTGELFF. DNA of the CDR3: TGTGCCGGGGGCGGGGGGAACACCGGGGAGCTGTTTTTT.

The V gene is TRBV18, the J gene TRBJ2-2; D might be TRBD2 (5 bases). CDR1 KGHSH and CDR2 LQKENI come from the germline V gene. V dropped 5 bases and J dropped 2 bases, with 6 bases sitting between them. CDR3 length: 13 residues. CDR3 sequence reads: CASSGLNTGELFF. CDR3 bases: TGTGCCAGCTCAGGACTCAACACCGGGGAGCTGTTTTTT.

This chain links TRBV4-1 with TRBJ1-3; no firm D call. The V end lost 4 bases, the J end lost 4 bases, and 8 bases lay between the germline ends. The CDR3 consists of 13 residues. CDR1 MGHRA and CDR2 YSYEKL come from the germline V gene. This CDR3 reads CASSPTEGNTIYF. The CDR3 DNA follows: TGCGCCAGCAGCCCAACCGAAGGAAACACCATATATTTT.

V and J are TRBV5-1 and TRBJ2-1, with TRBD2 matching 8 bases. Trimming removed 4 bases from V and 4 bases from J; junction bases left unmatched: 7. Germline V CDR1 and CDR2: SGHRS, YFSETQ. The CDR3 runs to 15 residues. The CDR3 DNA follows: TGCGCCAGCAGCACCGCCTTAGCGGGGTACAATGAGCAGTTCTTC. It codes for CASSTALAGYNEQFF.

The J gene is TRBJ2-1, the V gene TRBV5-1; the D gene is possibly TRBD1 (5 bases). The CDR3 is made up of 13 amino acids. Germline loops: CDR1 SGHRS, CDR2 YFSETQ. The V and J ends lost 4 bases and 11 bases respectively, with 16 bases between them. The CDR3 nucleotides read TGCGCCAGCAGCCCGGATATAGGGGAAAAGCAGTTCTTC. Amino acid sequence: CASSPDIGEKQFF.